A single sample gave rise to the 21 T cell receptor beta chains below, sequenced in a study of blood T cell repertoires in COVID-19. The method was immunoSEQ multiplex PCR; TCRdb's version includes in-frame clones alone and lacks a portion of them. The data show around 230,000 clones, about 88% seen once. Sequenced sample: PBMCs or T cells enriched from blood (not recorded which). These receptor sequences come from a woman under 40 who had recovered from COVID-19.

The chain recombines TRBV7-8 with TRBJ2-7; TRBD1 matches at 7 bases. The trim removed 2 bases at V and 5 bases at J, leaving 6 bases unmatched. Per the germline V gene, CDR1 is SGHVS and CDR2 is FQNEAQ. This CDR3 is 14 amino acids long. In nucleotides, the CDR3 is TGTGCCAGCAGCTTAAGGACAGGAACCCACGAGCAGTACTTC. Its protein product is CASSLRTGTHEQYF.

The CDR3 sequence: CAIGPGGGEKLFF. The CDR3 region has the DNA TGTGCCATCGGGCCAGGGGGCGGTGAAAAACTGTTTTTT. This sequence joins TRBV10-3 and TRBJ1-4, with 8 bases matching TRBD1. Looked up from germline, CDR1 is ENHRY and CDR2 is SYGVKD. With 8 bases clipped from V and 7 bases from J, the junction kept 6 bases outside the gene matches. The CDR3 spans 13 residues.

V gene TRBV20-1 combines with J gene TRBJ1-1; tentative D call: TRBD1 (5 bases). Germline CDR1 reads DFQATT; CDR2 reads SNEGSKA (reference sequence). Trimming took off 4 bases at V and 8 bases at J, with 11 bases between the two ends. CDR3 length equals 11 residues. CDR3 sequence reads: CSATRGGEAFF. CDR3 coding DNA: TGCAGTGCTACTAGGGGAGGAGAAGCTTTCTTT.

The chain carries TRBV15 and TRBJ2-1; D is perhaps TRBD2 (6 bases). The V gene lost 8 bases and the J gene lost 0 bases, with 11 bases spanning the gap. There are 14 residues in the CDR3. Germline V lookup: CDR1 LNHNV, CDR2 YYDKDF (reference sequence). The CDR3 reads CATFAGSSYNEQFF. CDR3 in DNA: TGTGCCACCTTTGCGGGGAGCTCCTACAATGAGCAGTTCTTC.

V and J are TRBV27 and TRBJ1-2; TRBD1 might be the D (5 bases). V lost 4 bases and J 1 base, leaving 10 bases between the germline ends. Germline CDR1 and CDR2: MNHEY and SMNVEV (reference sequence). The CDR3 contains 14 residues. In DNA, the CDR3 is TGTGCCAGCAGTTCCCCGGGGGGTAACTATGGCTACACCTTC. Translation: CASSSPGGNYGYTF.

The genes are TRBV7-8 and TRBJ1-6; maybe TRBD1 (6 bases). Trimming shortened V by 2 bases and J by 0 bases, and 8 bases separated the two germline ends. Germline V CDR1 and CDR2: SGHVS, FQNEAQ. This CDR3 region has 16 residues. The CDR3 DNA sequence: TGTGCCAGCAGCTTATTACAGGGCTCCTATAATTCACCCCTCCACTTT. It is translated as CASSLLQGSYNSPLHF.

The chain uses TRBV9 and TRBJ2-3, with 10 nucleotides matching TRBD2. This CDR3 has 17 amino acids. The V gene end was trimmed by 0 bases and the J gene end by 5 bases; junction bases not matched to a gene: 9. Germline V gene data show CDR1 as SGDLS and CDR2 as YYNGEE. CDR3 region: CASSVEGLADVGDTQYF. CDR3 nucleotide sequence: TGTGCCAGCAGCGTAGAAGGACTAGCGGATGTTGGAGATACGCAGTATTTT. Full variable domain (missing parts from reference TRBV9 and TRBJ2-3): DSGVTQTPKHLITATGQRVTLRCSPRSGDLSVYWYQQSLDQGLQFLIQYYNGEERAKGNILERFSAQQFPDLHSELNLSSLELGDSALYFCASSVEGLADVGDTQYFGPGTRLTVL.

The rearrangement uses TRBV5-1 and TRBJ1-1; 7 bases agree with TRBD1. This CDR3 comprises 13 residues. Germline V gene sequence: CDR1 SGHRS, CDR2 YFSETQ. Unmatched junction bases numbered 4, after V lost 3 bases and J lost 5 bases. In DNA, the CDR3 is TGCGCCAGCAGCTCGGACAGGTCTACTGAAGCTTTCTTT. Protein product: CASSSDRSTEAFF.

The chain recombines TRBV11-3 with TRBJ2-3; D uncertain. Trimming removed 5 bases from V and 6 bases from J, with 12 bases in between. This CDR3 is built from 13 residues. CDR1 SGHNT and CDR2 YENEEA come from the germline V gene. The CDR3: CASSPSEPDTQYF. CDR3 coding DNA: TGTGCCAGCAGCCCAAGCGAGCCGGATACGCAGTATTTT.

The chain has TRBV6-2 or TRBV6-3 and TRBJ2-7, with 11 bases fitting TRBD1. The J segment lost 1 base and the V segment lost 5 bases, leaving 7 bases of the junction unmatched. The CDR3 sequence is 16 residues long. Germline V CDR1 and CDR2: MNHEY, SVGEGT. In DNA form, the CDR3 reads TGTGCCAGCAGTCCAGGAGGACAGGGGGCATCCTACGAGCAGTACTTC. Protein: CASSPGGQGASYEQYF.

The rearrangement uses TRBV7-2 and TRBJ2-5; possible D gene TRBD1, 6 bases. The CDR3 is 14 residues long. Germline assignment: CDR1 SGHTA and CDR2 FQGNSA. The ends were cut back, 5 bases at V and 5 bases at J, with 15 bases in the middle. The CDR3 protein is CASSQYGTRETQYF. The CDR3 bases are TGTGCCAGCAGCCAGTACGGGACACGGGAGACCCAGTACTTC.

The genes are TRBV9 and TRBJ1-1; 9 nucleotides agree with TRBD1. This CDR3 spans 15 amino acids. CDR1 and CDR2 from the germline V gene are SGDLS and YYNGEE. With 0 bases clipped from V and 3 bases from J, the junction kept 3 bases outside the gene matches. Here the CDR3 DNA reads TGTGCCAGCAGCGTAGAATGGACAGGGGACACTGAAGCTTTCTTT. Amino acids: CASSVEWTGDTEAFF.

This chain connects TRBV9 to TRBJ1-2, with 9 bases matching TRBD1. There are 16 residues in the CDR3. J gave up 8 bases and V 3 bases, and 14 bases lay outside the gene matches. Germline V CDR1 and CDR2: SGDLS, YYNGEE. In DNA form, the CDR3 reads TGTGCCAGCAGCGCCGAATTGGGACAGGGTAATGAAGGCTACACCTTC. The encoded protein is CASSAELGQGNEGYTF.

V is TRBV5-6 and J is TRBJ2-5; 11 positions agree with TRBD2. This CDR3 has 14 amino acids. Germline lookup yields CDR1 SGHDT and CDR2 YYEEEE. The J segment lost 9 bases and the V segment lost 5 bases, leaving 9 bases of the junction unmatched. CDR3 region: CASRTSGAPGAQYF. In DNA form, the CDR3 reads TGTGCCAGCAGGACTAGCGGGGCCCCCGGGGCCCAGTACTTC.

The chain has TRBV18 and TRBJ2-5; 10 bases agree with TRBD2. From germline, CDR1 is KGHSH and CDR2 LQKENI. The CDR3 has 15 amino acids. Unmatched junction bases numbered 5, after V lost 5 bases and J lost 2 bases. The CDR3 bases are TGTGCCAGCTCAAGGAGTAGCGGGGGGCAAGAGACCCAGTACTTC. Residues: CASSRSSGGQETQYF. Filled out from reference TRBV18 and TRBJ2-5, the complete variable domain reads NAGVMQNPRHLVRRRGQEARLRCSPMKGHSHVYWYRQLPEEGLKFMVYLQKENIIDESGMPKERFSAEFPKEGPSILRIQQVVRGDSAAYFCASSRSSGGQETQYFGPGTRLLVL.

The V and J genes are TRBV18 and TRBJ1-1; the D is unclear. Trimming left V 0 bases short and J 1 base short, with 24 bases between. Germline V CDR1 and CDR2: KGHSH, LQKENI. The CDR3 length is 20 residues. CDR3 protein: CASSPPNSRVRGKRNTEAFF. CDR3 sequence (DNA): TGTGCCAGCTCACCACCGAATTCACGGGTAAGAGGAAAAAGGAACACTGAAGCTTTCTTT.

This clone was recorded a few times. Other DNA sequences in this sample translate to the same CDR3. The chain uses TRBV9 and TRBJ2-1; a weak D match, TRBD2 (5 bases). V lost 0 bases, J lost 7 bases, and 5 bases lay in between. The CDR3 covers 12 residues. CDR1 SGDLS and CDR2 YYNGEE come from the germline V gene. CDR3 sequence: CASSVAGNEQFF. CDR3 nucleotides: TGTGCCAGCAGCGTAGCGGGGAATGAGCAGTTCTTC.

This clone was picked up one time. This rearrangement joins TRBV3-1 (or the pseudogene TRBV3-2) to TRBJ1-1; 7 nucleotides agree with TRBD1. From germline, CDR1 is LGHDT and CDR2 YNNKEL (reference sequence). The CDR3 covers 14 residues. The trim removed 0 bases at V and 4 bases at J, leaving 2 bases unmatched. The CDR3 is CASSQETGFTEAFF. In nucleotides, the CDR3 is TGTGCCAGCAGCCAAGAGACAGGGTTCACTGAAGCTTTCTTT.

This chain connects TRBV4-1 to TRBJ1-2, with D possibly being TRBD1 (6 bases). The CDR3 consists of 15 residues. Trimming pared 4 bases from V and 5 bases from J, leaving 17 bases between. The germline gives CDR1 MGHRA, CDR2 YSYEKL. The DNA for the CDR3 is TGCGCCAGCAGCCTTTCGACAGGAACCCTTTATGGCTACACCTTC. Its protein product is CASSLSTGTLYGYTF.

The chain employs TRBV2 and TRBJ1-1; 7 nucleotides match TRBD1. CDR3 length: 15 residues. V lost 6 bases, J lost 2 bases, and 9 bases stayed unmatched. Germline loops: CDR1 SNHLY, CDR2 FYNNEI. The CDR3 DNA reads TGTGCCAGCAGAAGATCCGGGACAGAAAACACTGAAGCTTTCTTT. Amino acid sequence: CASRRSGTENTEAFF.

The chain employs TRBV11-2 and TRBJ1-2; D gene ambiguous. The length of the CDR3 is 14 residues. Between the trimmed V and J ends, which lost 1 base and 5 bases, there was a span of 11 bases. Germline CDR1 is SGHAT and CDR2 is FQNNGV. CDR3 sequence reads: CASSLALRYYGYTF. CDR3 nucleotide sequence: TGTGCCAGCAGCTTAGCTCTGAGGTATTATGGCTACACCTTC.